A single sample is the source of the 15 T cell receptor beta chains below, sequenced in a study of blood T cell repertoires in COVID-19. Repertoires were generated with immunoSEQ multiplex PCR, while TCRdb's copy carries only in-frame clones and drops some. The sample includes roughly 63,000 clones, roughly 80% of them seen just once. The specimen sequenced was peripheral blood. These receptors came from a man at least 80 years old with acute or convalescent COVID-19.

The genes are TRBV7-9 and TRBJ1-1, with a tentative D call TRBD1 (6 bases). V lost 6 bases, J lost 1 base, and 9 bases lay in between. The germline gives CDR1 SEHNR, CDR2 FQNEAQ (reference sequence). CDR3 length equals 13 residues. The CDR3 DNA reads TGTGCCAGCAGTTTGGGACAGAACACTGAAGCTTTCTTT. Translating gives CASSLGQNTEAFF.

The chain carries TRBV6-5 and TRBJ2-1, with 8 bases matching TRBD1. The CDR3 covers 14 residues. Germline CDR1 is MNHEY and CDR2 is SVGAGI. After removal of 6 bases from V and 8 bases from J, the junction contained 9 bases not matched to a gene. The DNA for the CDR3 is TGTGCCAGCAGCGGACAGGGAGGCCTCGATGAGCAGTTCTTC. Encoded protein: CASSGQGGLDEQFF.

The V gene is TRBV7-6, the J gene TRBJ1-4, with 9 bases fitting TRBD1. V shed 4 bases and J 5 bases; nucleotides not matched to a gene: 5. The CDR3 runs to 15 residues. Germline CDR1 is SGHVS and CDR2 is FNYEAQ. CDR3 in amino acids: CASSSGTGRNEKLFF. The DNA of the CDR3 is TGTGCCAGCAGCTCCGGGACAGGGCGAAATGAAAAACTGTTTTTT. Looking up the rest from reference TRBV7-6 and TRBJ1-4 gives the full variable domain: GAGVSQSPRYKVTKRGQDVALRCDPISGHVSLYWYRQALGQGPEFLTYFNYEAQQDKSGLPNDRFSAERPEGSISTLTIQRTEQRDSAMYRCASSSGTGRNEKLFFGSGTQLSVL.

This rearrangement joins TRBV7-2 to TRBJ1-5; 8 bases fit TRBD1. J gave up 3 bases and V 4 bases, and 5 bases lay outside the gene matches. Per germline, CDR1 SGHTA and CDR2 FQGNSA. This CDR3 spans 15 amino acids. The CDR3: CASSSGQVINQPQHF. In DNA form, the CDR3 reads TGTGCCAGCAGCTCGGGACAGGTGATCAATCAGCCCCAGCATTTT.

The sample holds a few counts of this clone. The chain employs TRBV19 and TRBJ2-7; 7 positions agree with TRBD2. This CDR3 comprises 14 residues. Unmatched junction bases numbered 3, after V lost 1 base and J lost 3 bases. Germline V gene sequence: CDR1 LNHDA, CDR2 SQIVND (reference sequence). As DNA, the CDR3 is TGTGCCAGTAGTATAGTTGCTAGCGGCTACGAGCAGTACTTC. Its translation: CASSIVASGYEQYF.

The chain couples TRBV6-5 to TRBJ1-4; unclear D gene. The CDR3 contains 13 residues. Trimming removed 7 bases from V and 7 bases from J, with 13 bases in between. Germline assignment: CDR1 MNHEY and CDR2 SVGAGI. In DNA, the CDR3 is TGTGCCAGCAAACGGAAACAGAGTGAAAAACTGTTTTTT. Its translation is CASKRKQSEKLFF.

The rearrangement uses TRBV11-1 and TRBJ2-7; unclear D gene. The V end was cut by 4 bases, the J end by 4 bases, with 8 bases between. Germline CDR1 and CDR2: SGHAT and FQDESV (reference sequence). This CDR3 has 12 amino acids. The CDR3 loop reads CASSSELYEQYF. The CDR3 nucleotides are TGTGCCAGCAGCTCCGAGCTTTACGAGCAGTACTTC.

The chain links TRBV11-3 to TRBJ2-3; 7 bases match TRBD1. This CDR3 has 13 amino acids. The J segment lost 6 bases and the V segment lost 5 bases, leaving 5 bases of the junction unmatched. Germline lookup yields CDR1 SGHNT and CDR2 YENEEA. CDR3 sequence (DNA): TGTGCCAGCAGCCCAGGGGGTCCGGATACGCAGTATTTT. Amino acids: CASSPGGPDTQYF.

The chain joins TRBV12-3 or TRBV12-4 to TRBJ1-2; 7 nucleotides line up with TRBD1. The CDR3 spans 13 residues. The V gene end was trimmed by 3 bases and the J gene end by 5 bases; junction bases not matched to a gene: 3. The CDR3 sequence is CASSFRQGYGYTF. The CDR3 DNA reads as TGTGCCAGCAGTTTCAGACAGGGTTATGGCTACACCTTC.

The chain uses TRBV6-5 and TRBJ1-1; D gene unclear. The CDR3 loop spans 14 amino acids. V was clipped by 6 bases and J by 0 bases, with 11 bases between them. Germline lookup yields CDR1 MNHEY and CDR2 SVGAGI. CDR3 protein: CASSSWPLNTEAFF. CDR3 nucleotide sequence: TGTGCCAGCAGCTCATGGCCCTTGAACACTGAAGCTTTCTTT.

The chain employs TRBV24-1 and TRBJ2-4; D perhaps matches TRBD2 (6 bases). Germline CDR1 reads KGHDR; CDR2 reads SFDVKD. The ends were cut back, 7 bases at V and 10 bases at J, with 7 bases in the middle. The CDR3 has 10 amino acids. CDR3 bases: TGTGCCACCAGGGAGGGTATTCAGTACTTC. Its translation: CATREGIQYF.

The rearrangement joins TRBV30 to TRBJ1-1; a weak D match, TRBD1 (5 bases). Between the trimmed V and J ends, which lost 8 bases and 1 base, there was a span of 20 bases. The CDR3 sequence is 15 residues long. Germline V gene data show CDR1 as GTSNPN and CDR2 as SVGIG (reference sequence). The CDR3 protein is CATLTSGLPNTEAFF. The CDR3 coding sequence is TGTGCCACCCTCACTTCGGGACTCCCGAACACTGAAGCTTTCTTT.

The rearrangement joins TRBV3-1 (or the pseudogene TRBV3-2) to TRBJ2-1, with a tentative D call TRBD1 (6 bases). Germline V gene data show CDR1 as LGHDT and CDR2 as YNNKEL (reference sequence). This CDR3 is 13 amino acids long. Trimming removed 1 base from V and 15 bases from J, with 16 bases in between. The CDR3 region is CASSQVAGEKGFF. As DNA, the CDR3 is TGTGCCAGCAGCCAAGTGGCAGGGGAGAAGGGGTTCTTC.

This clone was picked up a small number of times. V and J are TRBV5-1 and TRBJ2-7; the match to TRBD2 covers 7 bases. V was clipped by 4 bases and J by 2 bases; unmatched bases: 9. Germline CDR1 SGHRS, CDR2 YFSETQ. The CDR3 loop spans 15 amino acids. The CDR3 loop is CASSPTGGRAYEQYF. The CDR3, as DNA: TGCGCCAGCAGCCCTACGGGGGGAAGGGCCTACGAGCAGTACTTC.

V usage is TRBV19 and J usage is TRBJ2-3; TRBD1 matches 8 bases. The CDR3 consists of 15 residues. In germline, CDR1 is LNHDA, CDR2 SQIVND (reference sequence). The junction had 2 bases not matched to a gene; V was cut back by 3 bases and J by 0 bases. The CDR3 bases are TGTGCCAGTAGTATGCGGACAGGGAGCACAGATACGCAGTATTTT. It codes for CASSMRTGSTDTQYF.